This TCR beta chain was obtained from a study of shared clonotypes between healthy human individuals. Only CD45RO-negative cells positively selected for CCR7 counted as naive CD8 cells, so terminally differentiated effector memory CD45RA+ cells were excluded. The CDR3 runs 15 residues. Germline V gene sequence: CDR1 SGDLS, CDR2 YYNGEE. The V end lost 4 bases, the J end lost 5 bases, and 17 bases lay between the germline ends. Under the authors' procedure: As immunoSEQ supplied junction-only sequences (without quality scores), filtering differed. Some clones are missing from TCRdb's copy, which holds only in-frame ones; the method was immunoSEQ multiplex PCR. Clone size and V and J calls were adopted from that table, with D and trimming inferred from the DNA. The sample holds some 600,000 clones, approximately 96% seen once.

The chain combines TRBV9 with TRBJ2-3; D gene unclear. The sequencing input was naive CD8+ T cells sorted from blood. The TCR comes from a woman aged 25-40 years in good health. DNA of the CDR3: TGTGCCAGCAGCCCGAGCCTCAACAGTCGAGATACGCAGTATTTT. Translation: CASSPSLNSRDTQYF.